This is a list of T cell receptor beta chains from one sample in a study of T cells after posttransplantation cyclophosphamide. Measured with immunoSEQ multiplex PCR; TCRdb has only the in-frame clones, and not every one. This sample carries about 34,000 clones, none of them present only once. The sequenced sample was PBMCs. Every receptor here comes from a woman in her forties or fifties in good health and a related stem cell transplant donor. The CDR3 runs from the conserved cysteine through the conserved F or W. The order of the fields is J gene, clone size, D gene, V gene, CDR3 DNA, CDR3 protein. D genes are given only for firm matches. Part of the rows lack a size; the others show once, few, many or a class for expanded clones.

j_gene: TRBJ1-4; abundance: many; d_gene: .; v_gene: TRBV15; CDR3nt: TGTGCCACCAGCAGAGGTTTACAGGGAACTGAAAAACTGTTTTTT; CDR3aa: CATSRGLQGTEKLFF
j_gene: TRBJ2-7; abundance: many; d_gene: TRBD1; v_gene: TRBV9; CDR3nt: TGTGCCAGCAGCGTTCAGGGGGCACTCGGCTACGAGCAGTACTTC; CDR3aa: CASSVQGALGYEQYF
j_gene: TRBJ1-5; abundance: few; d_gene: .; v_gene: TRBV12-3/TRBV12-4; CDR3nt: TGTGCCAGCAGTTTATCCCCGCCGCAGGGAAGGGAGCCCCAGCATTTT; CDR3aa: CASSLSPPQGREPQHF
j_gene: TRBJ2-6; abundance: many; d_gene: TRBD1; v_gene: TRBV28; CDR3nt: TGTGCCAGCAGTAGACAGGGAGGGGCCAACGTCCTGACTTTC; CDR3aa: CASSRQGGANVLTF
j_gene: TRBJ2-5; abundance: .; d_gene: TRBD1; v_gene: TRBV27; CDR3nt: TGTGCCAGCAGCCAGAGTCCCGGGACAGGGTACCGGACCCAGTACTTC; CDR3aa: CASSQSPGTGYRTQYF
j_gene: TRBJ2-5; abundance: many; d_gene: .; v_gene: TRBV10-2; CDR3nt: TGCGCCAGCAGTGAGTCTAGAGGGTACCAAGAGACCCAGTACTTC; CDR3aa: CASSESRGYQETQYF
j_gene: TRBJ2-2; abundance: many; d_gene: .; v_gene: TRBV12-3/TRBV12-4; CDR3nt: TGTGCCAGCACCTACAGGGGGGGTTACACCGGGGAGCTGTTTTTT; CDR3aa: CASTYRGGYTGELFF
j_gene: TRBJ2-1; abundance: many; d_gene: TRBD2; v_gene: TRBV25-1; CDR3nt: TGTGCCAGCAGTGGGACTAGCGGACGACGGACCTACAATGAGCAGTTCTTC; CDR3aa: CASSGTSGRRTYNEQFF
j_gene: TRBJ2-1; abundance: many; d_gene: TRBD1; v_gene: TRBV2; CDR3nt: TGTGCCAGCCGGGACAGGAGCTACAATGAGCAGTTCTTC; CDR3aa: CASRDRSYNEQFF
j_gene: TRBJ2-5; abundance: .; d_gene: TRBD1; v_gene: TRBV7-6; CDR3nt: TGTGCCAGCAGCTTTAACCCGACCCGCAGGGGGGAGACCCAGTACTTC; CDR3aa: CASSFNPTRRGETQYF
j_gene: TRBJ1-6; abundance: medium-sized; d_gene: TRBD1; v_gene: TRBV27; CDR3nt: TGTGCCAGCAGTCTGACAGGGGTTATTGGCTCACCCCTCCACTTT; CDR3aa: CASSLTGVIGSPLHF
j_gene: TRBJ2-6; abundance: many; d_gene: .; v_gene: TRBV2; CDR3nt: TGTGCCAGCAGTGCCCCATCTGGGGCCAACGTCCTGACTTTC; CDR3aa: CASSAPSGANVLTF
j_gene: TRBJ2-3; abundance: many; d_gene: .; v_gene: TRBV11-2; CDR3nt: TGTGCCAGCAGCCGACTAGTATACGGGGATACGCAGTATTTT; CDR3aa: CASSRLVYGDTQYF
j_gene: TRBJ1-1; abundance: many; d_gene: .; v_gene: TRBV14; CDR3nt: TGTGCCAGCAGCCAAGAAGAGCGCGGCGTTTGGAACACTGAAGCTTTCTTT; CDR3aa: CASSQEERGVWNTEAFF
j_gene: TRBJ2-5; abundance: few; d_gene: .; v_gene: TRBV4-2; CDR3nt: TGTGCCAGCAGCCCCAGTGGTGGCAGGCAAGAGACCCAGTACTTC; CDR3aa: CASSPSGGRQETQYF
j_gene: TRBJ1-5; abundance: many; d_gene: .; v_gene: TRBV6-5; CDR3nt: TGTGCCAGCAGTTTGGACAGTTATCAGCCCCAGCATTTT; CDR3aa: CASSLDSYQPQHF
j_gene: TRBJ1-6; abundance: few; d_gene: .; v_gene: TRBV12-3/TRBV12-4; CDR3nt: TGTGCCACCAGGGAGGGTTCTGAGTCGCCCCTCCACTTT; CDR3aa: CATREGSESPLHF
j_gene: TRBJ2-1; abundance: many; d_gene: TRBD2; v_gene: TRBV7-3; CDR3nt: TGTGCCAGCAGCTCTATAAGCGGGAGCGGGTACAATGAGCAGTTCTTC; CDR3aa: CASSSISGSGYNEQFF
j_gene: TRBJ1-5; abundance: few; d_gene: .; v_gene: TRBV15; CDR3nt: TGTGCCACCAGCAGAGTGGCAGTTAGCAATCAGCCCCAGCATTTT; CDR3aa: CATSRVAVSNQPQHF
j_gene: TRBJ2-3; abundance: few; d_gene: TRBD1; v_gene: TRBV5-4; CDR3nt: TGTGCCAGCAGCTTACCCAGACAGGGTCCAGATACGCAGTATTTT; CDR3aa: CASSLPRQGPDTQYF
j_gene: TRBJ1-1; abundance: many; d_gene: .; v_gene: TRBV6-5; CDR3nt: TGTGCCAGCAGTAACTCCAGGGGAATCACTGAAGCTTTCTTT; CDR3aa: CASSNSRGITEAFF
j_gene: TRBJ1-4; abundance: many; d_gene: TRBD1; v_gene: TRBV10-3; CDR3nt: TGTGCCATCAGTGAGACGCGGACAGGACAAGCCTGGCTGTTTTTT; CDR3aa: CAISETRTGQAWLFF
j_gene: TRBJ1-3; abundance: many; d_gene: .; v_gene: TRBV10-3; CDR3nt: TGTGCCATCAGTGACCCTTCGACCTGGGCGGGAAACACCATATATTTT; CDR3aa: CAISDPSTWAGNTIYF
j_gene: TRBJ2-7; abundance: many; d_gene: TRBD2; v_gene: TRBV6-2/TRBV6-3; CDR3nt: TGTGCCAGCGAAACTAGCGGGAGTATGGGTTACGAGCAGTACTTC; CDR3aa: CASETSGSMGYEQYF
j_gene: TRBJ2-4; abundance: .; d_gene: TRBD1; v_gene: TRBV9; CDR3nt: TGTGCCAGCAGCCCCGCAGGGGGACGAATTCAGTACTTC; CDR3aa: CASSPAGGRIQYF
j_gene: TRBJ2-7; abundance: .; d_gene: .; v_gene: TRBV29-1; CDR3nt: TGCAGCGTTGAATTATCCTACGAGCAGTACTTC; CDR3aa: CSVELSYEQYF
j_gene: TRBJ2-3; abundance: .; d_gene: TRBD2; v_gene: TRBV7-3; CDR3nt: TGTGCCAGCAGCCACTCTAGCGGGGTTCAAGATACGCAGTATTTT; CDR3aa: CASSHSSGVQDTQYF
j_gene: TRBJ2-6; abundance: .; d_gene: .; v_gene: TRBV24-1; CDR3nt: TGTGCCACCATAGGACCGCAGACAGGCTCTGGGGCCAACGTCCTGACTTTC; CDR3aa: CATIGPQTGSGANVLTF
j_gene: TRBJ1-1; abundance: many; d_gene: .; v_gene: TRBV5-6; CDR3nt: TGTGCCAGCAGCTTGGATGGGGGGATAGGCACTGAAGCTTTCTTT; CDR3aa: CASSLDGGIGTEAFF
j_gene: TRBJ2-2; abundance: many; d_gene: .; v_gene: TRBV2; CDR3nt: TGTGCCAGCAGACAGGATACGAACACCGGGGAGCTGTTTTTT; CDR3aa: CASRQDTNTGELFF
j_gene: TRBJ1-2; abundance: many; d_gene: .; v_gene: TRBV7-2; CDR3nt: TGTGCCAGCAGGACAGGCCCGACCTATGGCTACACCTTC; CDR3aa: CASRTGPTYGYTF
j_gene: TRBJ2-1; abundance: many; d_gene: .; v_gene: TRBV24-1; CDR3nt: TGTGCCACCAGTGACCGGGACACGGACTACAATGAGCAGTTCTTC; CDR3aa: CATSDRDTDYNEQFF
j_gene: TRBJ1-2; abundance: many; d_gene: TRBD1; v_gene: TRBV6-4; CDR3nt: TGTGCCAGCAGAATAACAGGGGGCGCAGGGTATGGCTACACCTTC; CDR3aa: CASRITGGAGYGYTF
j_gene: TRBJ2-5; abundance: .; d_gene: TRBD2; v_gene: TRBV7-8; CDR3nt: TGTGCCAGCAGCCTGGGGACTAGCCGCTTTGGAGTGGAGACCCAGTACTTC; CDR3aa: CASSLGTSRFGVETQYF
j_gene: TRBJ1-4; abundance: many; d_gene: .; v_gene: TRBV27; CDR3nt: TGTGCCAGCAGGTCGGACACTTCTAATGAAAAACTGTTTTTT; CDR3aa: CASRSDTSNEKLFF
j_gene: TRBJ2-3; abundance: many; d_gene: TRBD2; v_gene: TRBV5-1; CDR3nt: TGCGCCAGTGTCCTAGCGGGTAACACAGATACGCAGTATTTT; CDR3aa: CASVLAGNTDTQYF
j_gene: TRBJ2-7; abundance: .; d_gene: .; v_gene: TRBV29-1; CDR3nt: TGCAGCGTTGAGGCGGGACAGACTCTCTACGAGCAGTACTTC; CDR3aa: CSVEAGQTLYEQYF
j_gene: TRBJ2-5; abundance: few; d_gene: .; v_gene: TRBV2; CDR3nt: TGTGCCAGCAGCAGTATCGAGACCCAGTACTTC; CDR3aa: CASSSIETQYF
j_gene: TRBJ2-1; abundance: many; d_gene: TRBD2; v_gene: TRBV7-2; CDR3nt: TGTGCCAGCAGCCCCAGCGGGGGCACATACAATGAGCAGTTCTTC; CDR3aa: CASSPSGGTYNEQFF
j_gene: TRBJ2-1; abundance: many; d_gene: .; v_gene: TRBV4-2; CDR3nt: TGTGCCAGCAGCCGCGACAGTAACTACAATGAGCAGTTCTTC; CDR3aa: CASSRDSNYNEQFF
j_gene: TRBJ1-2; abundance: many; d_gene: TRBD1; v_gene: TRBV4-2; CDR3nt: TGTGCCAGCAGCCAATGGGGACAGGATGGCTACACCTTC; CDR3aa: CASSQWGQDGYTF
j_gene: TRBJ2-2; abundance: .; d_gene: TRBD1; v_gene: TRBV19; CDR3nt: TGTGCCAGTTACGACAGGGCATCAACCGGGGAGCTGTTTTTT; CDR3aa: CASYDRASTGELFF
j_gene: TRBJ1-1; abundance: many; d_gene: .; v_gene: TRBV11-3; CDR3nt: TGTGCCAGCAGCAGCGGGGGGACTGAAAACACTGAAGCTTTCTTT; CDR3aa: CASSSGGTENTEAFF
j_gene: TRBJ2-7; abundance: many; d_gene: .; v_gene: TRBV5-1; CDR3nt: TGCGCCAGCAGCTCGACAGGCTACGAGCAGTACTTC; CDR3aa: CASSSTGYEQYF
j_gene: TRBJ2-7; abundance: few; d_gene: .; v_gene: TRBV7-2; CDR3nt: TGTGCCAGCAGCTCCCACGGGGGGCGCCTAGGCCCCTACGAGCAGTACTTC; CDR3aa: CASSSHGGRLGPYEQYF